What follows are 28 T cell receptor beta chains derived from one specimen sequenced in a study of beta chain features in type 1 diabetes. All of the isolated RNA was reverse transcribed, so expressed TCRB transcripts were sequenced. Profiling relied on immunoSEQ multiplex PCR, and the TCRdb table lists in-frame clones only, not all of them. The table has around 450,000 clones, approximately 10% seen once. Sequencing input: naive CD4+ T cells from blood. All receptors come from a woman aged 18-29 years in good health.

The V and J genes are TRBV6-5 and TRBJ2-1, with 7 bases lining up with TRBD2. CDR3 length: 12 amino acids. The V gene end was trimmed by 11 bases and the J gene end by 5 bases; junction bases not matched to a gene: 6. CDR1 MNHEY and CDR2 SVGAGI come from the germline V gene. The CDR3 nucleotides read TGTGCCGCCGGGGGAGGGCACAATGAGCAGTTCTTC. Amino acid sequence: CAAGGGHNEQFF.

CDR3 coding DNA: TGTGCCAGCAGCCAAGTCTCTGGGGGAGGGCGTGACTACGAGCAGTACTTC. Translated, it gives CASSQVSGGGRDYEQYF. The chain links TRBV4-2 to TRBJ2-7, with TRBD2 matching 7 bases. The germline gives CDR1 LGHNA, CDR2 YNFKEQ. The V and J ends lost 1 base and 3 bases, in that order; junction bases with no gene match: 12. The CDR3 sequence is 17 residues long.

This chain links TRBV4-2 with TRBJ1-1; 7 bases line up with TRBD1. Germline CDR1 LGHNA, CDR2 YNFKEQ. The V gene end was trimmed by 2 bases and the J gene end by 3 bases; junction bases not matched to a gene: 3. The CDR3 contains 14 residues. The CDR3 DNA follows: TGTGCCAGCAGCCAATACAGGGGTGACACTGAAGCTTTCTTT. It encodes CASSQYRGDTEAFF.

This clone was picked up a small number of times. The V gene is TRBV11-1, the J gene TRBJ2-3, with 9 positions matching TRBD1. Germline trimming cut 1 base from V and 2 bases from J; bases unmatched to any gene: 4. CDR3 length: 16 amino acids. Per the germline V gene, CDR1 is SGHAT and CDR2 is FQDESV (reference sequence). The CDR3, as DNA: TGTGCCAGCAGCTTAGGAGACAGGGGGATCACAGATACGCAGTATTTT. Encoded protein: CASSLGDRGITDTQYF.

This clone was recorded a few times. The CDR3, as DNA: TGTGCCAGCAGTGCTCCGGGCCAGGGAGTTTCCCACTTT. It encodes CASSAPGQGVSHF. The V call is TRBV25-1, the J call TRBJ1-6, with a weak D call TRBD1 (5 bases). Trimming took off 4 bases at V and 18 bases at J, with 19 bases between the two ends. The CDR3 has 13 residues. The germline CDR1 and CDR2 sequences are MGHDK and SYGVNS.

This clone has a handful of counts. This chain's CDR3 is CAWSGTGTSYGYTF. The CDR3 DNA reads as TGTGCCTGGAGCGGGACAGGGACTAGCTATGGCTACACCTTC. The chain joins TRBV30 to TRBJ1-2, with TRBD1 identical over 9 bases. This CDR3 is 14 amino acids long. Trimming cost V 3 bases and J 4 bases; bases outside gene matches: 6. Germline V gene sequence: CDR1 GTSNPN, CDR2 SVGIG (reference sequence).

The CDR3 nucleotides read TGTGCCAGCAGTTTAGACAGGGGGAGTTACGAGCAGTACTTC. Protein sequence: CASSLDRGSYEQYF. The chain couples TRBV27 to TRBJ2-7, with 9 bases identical to TRBD1. CDR3 length: 14 residues. CDR1 is MNHEY, CDR2 SMNVEV, per germline (reference sequence). V shed 2 bases, J shed 4 bases, and the junction held 3 bases outside the gene matches.

J is TRBJ1-2 and V is TRBV7-8; D not certain. Germline values: CDR1 SGHVS, CDR2 FQNEAQ. Trimming cost V 3 bases and J 6 bases, with 17 bases left between them. The CDR3 is made up of 15 amino acids. The CDR3 sequence is CASSFFAEGANGYTF. CDR3 coding DNA: TGTGCCAGCAGCTTCTTCGCGGAGGGCGCGAATGGCTACACCTTC.

DNA of the CDR3: TGTGCCAGCAGCTTAAACCGACCGGGACTAGCGGGAACCCAGTACTTC. Its protein is CASSLNRPGLAGTQYF. The chain employs TRBV7-3 and TRBJ2-5, with 13 bases fitting TRBD2. The germline V gene has CDR1 SGHTA and CDR2 FQGTGA. Trimming at V came to 1 base and at J to 8 bases, leaving 7 bases not matched to a gene. The CDR3 has 16 amino acids.

In its sample, this clone was seen many times. The gene calls are TRBV29-1 and TRBJ2-6; maybe TRBD1 (6 bases). The CDR3 extends over 14 amino acids. The ends were cut back, 8 bases at V and 2 bases at J, with 13 bases in the middle. CDR1 is SQVTM, CDR2 ANQGSEA, per germline. The CDR3 coding sequence is TGCAGCCCCCACCACAGGGCTGGGGCCAACGTCCTGACTTTC. Encoded protein: CSPHHRAGANVLTF.

On this clone itself: This sample includes further DNA sequences coding for the same CDR3. The V and J genes are TRBV7-9 and TRBJ2-3; D not resolved. The CDR3 consists of 12 residues. Trimming took off 5 bases at V and 2 bases at J, with 5 bases between the two ends. Germline V gene data show CDR1 as SEHNR and CDR2 as FQNEAQ (reference sequence). The DNA of the CDR3 is TGTGCCAGCAGCCGGTCCACAGATACGCAGTATTTT. Amino acids: CASSRSTDTQYF.

The sample holds a few counts of this clone. The chain combines TRBV13 with TRBJ2-3; weak D call: TRBD2 (5 bases). CDR3 length: 17 residues. Trimming pared 5 bases from V and 4 bases from J, leaving 22 bases between. Germline assignment: CDR1 PRHDT and CDR2 FYEKMQ (reference sequence). The CDR3 region has the DNA TGTGCCAGCAGCCAGGTACGGGAAGCCCGGAGAGCAGATACGCAGTATTTT. Its protein product is CASSQVREARRADTQYF.

V gene TRBV10-3 combines with J gene TRBJ2-3, with D tentatively TRBD1 (6 bases). CDR1 ENHRY and CDR2 SYGVKD come from the germline V gene. This CDR3 is built from 16 residues. V was trimmed by 4 bases and J by 2 bases, leaving 16 bases between them. CDR3 protein: CAISGWAGDHTDTQYF. As DNA, the CDR3 is TGTGCCATCAGTGGCTGGGCAGGGGACCACACAGATACGCAGTATTTT.

This clone was detected ten times or more. Other DNA sequences in this specimen translate into the identical CDR3. The chain links TRBV30 to TRBJ2-7, with D possibly being TRBD2 (5 bases). CDR3 size: 14 residues. Germline CDR1 and CDR2: GTSNPN and SVGIG (reference sequence). V lost 0 bases and J 6 bases, leaving 15 bases between the germline ends. CDR3 protein: CAWSVGAPRGEQYF. CDR3 in DNA: TGTGCCTGGAGTGTAGGTGCACCCCGGGGCGAGCAGTACTTC.

This clone showed up just a few times. The CDR3 DNA reads as TGTGCCAGCAGGCCCAATCAGGCGAGCGGCGAGCAGTACGTC. Translation gives CASRPNQASGEQYV. V and J are TRBV6-6 and TRBJ2-7; tentatively, D is TRBD2 (5 bases). The CDR3 runs to 14 residues. The V gene's germline CDR1 is MNHNY and CDR2 SVGAGI (reference sequence). Trimming took 6 bases from V and 6 from J, leaving 18 bases between them.

This chain connects TRBV4-3 to TRBJ1-1; D not resolved. V dropped 4 bases and J dropped 8 bases, with 14 bases sitting between them. The CDR3 sequence is 13 residues long. Germline lookup yields CDR1 LGHNA and CDR2 YSLEER. CDR3 protein: CASSLRPNSEAFF. The CDR3 region has the DNA TGCGCCAGCAGCCTAAGACCCAATTCGGAAGCTTTCTTT.

V usage is TRBV25-1 and J usage is TRBJ2-5; the match to TRBD2 covers 7 bases. CDR3 length: 12 residues. Trimming cost V 4 bases and J 5 bases; bases outside gene matches: 1. Germline V gene lookup returns CDR1 MGHDK and CDR2 SYGVNS. CDR3 region: CASSGGGETQYF. The CDR3 nucleotides read TGTGCCAGCAGTGGGGGAGGGGAGACCCAGTACTTC.

There are a few counts of this clone. This sequence joins TRBV7-3 and TRBJ1-3; D is ambiguous. The CDR3 covers 13 residues. From germline, CDR1 is SGHTA and CDR2 FQGTGA. V lost 1 base, J lost 0 bases, and 1 base lay in between. This CDR3 reads CASSLNSGNTIYF. In DNA, the CDR3 is TGTGCCAGCAGCTTAAACTCTGGAAACACCATATATTTT.

The chain uses TRBV5-7 and TRBJ1-2, with a possible D match to TRBD1 (6 bases). TRBV5-7 is assigned to the ORF class and has an uncertain function. The CDR3 is made up of 14 amino acids. The germline V and J ends were trimmed by 1 base and 6 bases, with 13 bases remaining between them. Here the CDR3 reads CASSLRRGADGYTF. The CDR3 DNA follows: TGTGCCAGCAGCTTGAGGAGGGGGGCTGATGGCTACACCTTC.

This chain joins TRBV15 and TRBJ1-4; D is unresolved. Deletions cut 0 bases from V and 6 bases from J, with 5 bases between. Germline V gives CDR1 LNHNV, CDR2 YYDKDF (reference sequence). The CDR3 is 13 residues long. The CDR3 sequence is CATSREVYEKLFF. CDR3 nucleotides: TGTGCCACCAGCAGAGAAGTCTATGAAAAACTGTTTTTT.

This clone has a handful of counts. The V and J genes are TRBV18 and TRBJ1-5, with TRBD1 matching 8 bases. The CDR3 runs 14 residues. Looked up from germline, CDR1 is KGHSH and CDR2 is LQKENI. V lost 2 bases to trimming and J lost 11 bases; unmatched junction nucleotides: 8. CDR3: CASSPGQGVEAQHF. Written as DNA, the CDR3 is TGTGCCAGCTCACCAGGACAGGGAGTAGAGGCCCAGCATTTT. Based on the CDR3 plus reference TRBV18 and TRBJ1-5, the full variable domain is NAGVMQNPRHLVRRRGQEARLRCSPMKGHSHVYWYRQLPEEGLKFMVYLQKENIIDESGMPKERFSAEFPKEGPSILRIQQVVRGDSAAYFCASSPGQGVEAQHFGDGTRLSIL.

The chain couples TRBV30 to TRBJ2-3; 13 nucleotides align to TRBD2. The junction had 7 bases not matched to a gene; V was cut back by 0 bases and J by 4 bases. Per germline, CDR1 GTSNPN and CDR2 SVGIG (reference sequence). The length of the CDR3 is 17 residues. The chain's CDR3 is CAWSVVRTSGSPDTQYF. The CDR3 DNA follows: TGTGCCTGGAGTGTAGTGAGGACTAGCGGGAGTCCAGATACGCAGTATTTT.

This clone turned up a few times. The chain joins TRBV10-3 to TRBJ1-5, with D possibly TRBD1 on 5 matching bases. The V and J ends lost 6 bases and 4 bases respectively, with 10 bases between them. Germline CDR1 ENHRY, CDR2 SYGVKD. This CDR3 is built from 13 residues. The CDR3 is CAIRAQENQPQHF. The CDR3 coding sequence is TGTGCCATCAGAGCACAGGAGAATCAGCCCCAGCATTTT.

J is TRBJ1-4 and V is TRBV4-1, with D maybe TRBD1 (5 bases). The germline V and J ends were trimmed by 3 bases and 6 bases, with 11 bases remaining between them. The CDR3 contains 14 residues. From germline, CDR1 is MGHRA and CDR2 YSYEKL. DNA for the CDR3: TGCGCCAGCAGCCAGCAGGGAATGGATGAAAAACTGTTTTTT. As protein: CASSQQGMDEKLFF.

This clone was seen more than once but under ten times. The chain joins TRBV6-5 to TRBJ2-2, with 7 positions matching TRBD1. V lost 1 base and J lost 5; bases outside the gene matches: 7. Per the germline V gene, CDR1 is MNHEY and CDR2 is SVGAGI. The CDR3 loop spans 16 amino acids. The CDR3 protein is CASSYFGTVKTGELFF. The CDR3 bases are TGTGCCAGCAGTTACTTTGGGACAGTGAAAACCGGGGAGCTGTTTTTT.

This clone was observed a few times. The gene calls are TRBV27 and TRBJ1-1; D gene uncertain. V was trimmed by 5 bases and J by 1 base, leaving 8 bases between them. Germline V gives CDR1 MNHEY, CDR2 SMNVEV (reference sequence). This CDR3 contains 13 residues. This CDR3 reads CASSPTTNTEAFF. The CDR3 DNA reads TGTGCCAGCAGTCCCACCACGAACACTGAAGCTTTCTTT.

CDR3 DNA: TGCAGCGGGGGACGGAGGAACACTGAAGCTTTCTTT. Translation: CSGGRRNTEAFF. This chain joins TRBV29-1 and TRBJ1-1; D perhaps matches TRBD1 (5 bases). V was trimmed by 7 bases and J by 1 base, leaving 10 bases between them. The CDR3 has 12 residues. CDR1 is SQVTM and CDR2 is ANQGSEA in the germline V gene. The variable domain in full, with the rest retrieved from reference TRBV29-1 and TRBJ1-1, is SAVISQKPSRDICQRGTSLTIQCQVDSQVTMMFWYRQQPGQSLTLIATANQGSEATYESGFVIDKFPISRPNLTFSTLTVSNMSPEDSSIYLCSGGRRNTEAFFGQGTRLTVV.

The chain recombines TRBV10-3 with TRBJ2-1, with D tentatively TRBD1 or TRBD2 (6 bases each). The V end lost 6 bases, the J end lost 5 bases, and 17 bases lay between the germline ends. CDR3 length: 15 amino acids. Germline assignment: CDR1 ENHRY and CDR2 SYGVKD. The CDR3: CAISDRGLPDNEQFF. Written as DNA, the CDR3 is TGTGCCATCAGCGACCGGGGGCTCCCCGACAATGAGCAGTTCTTC.